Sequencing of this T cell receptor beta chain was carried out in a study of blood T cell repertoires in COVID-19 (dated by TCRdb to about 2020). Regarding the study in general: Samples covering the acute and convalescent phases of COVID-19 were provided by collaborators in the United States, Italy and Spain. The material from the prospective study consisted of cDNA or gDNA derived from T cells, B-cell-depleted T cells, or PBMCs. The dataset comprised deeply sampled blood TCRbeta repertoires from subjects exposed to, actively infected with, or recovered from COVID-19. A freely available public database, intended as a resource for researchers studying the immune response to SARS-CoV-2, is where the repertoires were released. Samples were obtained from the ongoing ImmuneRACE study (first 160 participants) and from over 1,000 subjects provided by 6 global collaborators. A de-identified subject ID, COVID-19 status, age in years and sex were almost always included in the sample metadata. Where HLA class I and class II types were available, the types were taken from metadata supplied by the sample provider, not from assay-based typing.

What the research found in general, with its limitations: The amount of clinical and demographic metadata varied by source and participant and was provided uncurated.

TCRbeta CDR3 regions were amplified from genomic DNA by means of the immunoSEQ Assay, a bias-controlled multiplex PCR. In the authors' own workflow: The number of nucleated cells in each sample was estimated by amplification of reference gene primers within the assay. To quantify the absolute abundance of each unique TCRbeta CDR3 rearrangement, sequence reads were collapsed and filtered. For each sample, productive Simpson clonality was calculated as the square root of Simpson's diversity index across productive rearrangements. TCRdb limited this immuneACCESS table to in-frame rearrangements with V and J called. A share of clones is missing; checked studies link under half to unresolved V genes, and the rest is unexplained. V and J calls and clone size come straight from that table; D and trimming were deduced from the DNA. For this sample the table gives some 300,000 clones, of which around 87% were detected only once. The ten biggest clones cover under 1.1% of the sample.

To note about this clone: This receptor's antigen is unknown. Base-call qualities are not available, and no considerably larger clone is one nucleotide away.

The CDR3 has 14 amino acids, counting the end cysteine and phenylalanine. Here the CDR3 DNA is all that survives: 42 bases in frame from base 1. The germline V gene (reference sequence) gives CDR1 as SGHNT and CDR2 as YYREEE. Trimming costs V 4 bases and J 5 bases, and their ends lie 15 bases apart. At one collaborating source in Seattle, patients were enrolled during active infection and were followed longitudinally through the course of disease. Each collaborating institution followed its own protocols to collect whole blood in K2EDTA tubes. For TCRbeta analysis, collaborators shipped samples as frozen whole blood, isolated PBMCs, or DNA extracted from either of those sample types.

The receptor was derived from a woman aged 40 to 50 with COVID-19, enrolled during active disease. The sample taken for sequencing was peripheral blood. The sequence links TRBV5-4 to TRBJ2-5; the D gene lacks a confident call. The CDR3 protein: CASSPTLDGETQYF. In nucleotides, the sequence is TGTGCCAGCAGCCCAACCCTCGACGGGGAGACCCAGTACTTC.